This is a list of T cell receptor beta chains from one sample in a study of cytomegalovirus exposure and HLA in healthy donors. Here immunoSEQ multiplex PCR was the method, and the copy in TCRdb shows in-frame clones only, minus some. The table records some 270,000 clones, roughly 80% of them present only once. The sample comprised PBMCs. The receptors were gathered from a girl aged 2 to 10 in good health and CMV-seronegative. CDR3s include the opening cysteine and the closing phenylalanine or tryptophan. The order of the fields is clone size, J gene, D gene, V gene, CDR3 protein, CDR3 DNA. The D gene is left open where the match is weak. The size of a clone is reported for some rows only, either as once, few or many, or as a class for expanded clones.

NA TRBJ1-4 NA TRBV28 CASSSIRGATNEKLFF TGTGCCAGCAGCTCCATTAGGGGTGCAACTAATGAAAAACTGTTTTTT
few TRBJ2-7 NA TRBV11-1 CASSFRQGGYEQYF TGTGCCAGCAGCTTCAGGCAGGGAGGCTACGAGCAGTACTTC
NA TRBJ2-7 NA TRBV11-2 CASSSPPVYEQYF TGTGCCAGCAGCTCGCCCCCGGTTTACGAGCAGTACTTC
NA TRBJ1-2 TRBD1 TRBV19 CASRDRVNYGYTF TGTGCCAGTCGGGACAGGGTGAACTATGGCTACACCTTC
NA TRBJ1-2 TRBD1 TRBV7-9 CASSFPGGADGYTF TGTGCCAGCAGCTTCCCAGGGGGCGCCGATGGCTACACCTTC
NA TRBJ2-3 NA TRBV5-5 CASSLLQSTDTQYF TGTGCCAGCAGCTTATTACAGAGCACAGATACGCAGTATTTT
NA TRBJ2-1 TRBD2 TRBV6-6 CASSFGGTYNEQFF TGTGCCAGCAGTTTCGGGGGGACCTACAATGAGCAGTTCTTC
NA TRBJ1-2 NA TRBV28 CASSLSSYGYTF TGTGCCAGCAGCCTTAGCTCCTATGGCTACACCTTC
NA TRBJ1-2 TRBD1 TRBV2 CASSTGGAIGYTF TGTGCCAGCAGTACAGGGGGCGCGATCGGCTACACCTTC
NA TRBJ1-4 TRBD1 TRBV6-1 CASSEDRGHDNEKLFF TGTGCCAGCAGTGAAGACAGGGGGCACGATAATGAAAAACTGTTTTTT
NA TRBJ1-1 NA TRBV27 CASSLGARTEAFF TGTGCCAGCAGTTTAGGGGCGCGAACTGAAGCTTTCTTT
NA TRBJ1-1 NA TRBV7-9 CASSLAGILGGTEAFF TGTGCCAGCAGCTTAGCGGGGATCCTAGGGGGCACTGAAGCTTTCTTT
NA TRBJ2-3 NA TRBV2 CASSERGFGASTDTQYF TGTGCCAGCAGTGAAAGGGGGTTCGGGGCAAGCACAGATACGCAGTATTTT
NA TRBJ1-1 NA TRBV19 CATRGGPNYEAFF TGTGCCACAAGGGGGGGGCCTAATTATGAAGCTTTCTTT
NA TRBJ2-7 NA TRBV6-1 CASSFLDLYEQYF TGTGCCAGCAGTTTCCTAGATCTCTACGAGCAGTACTTC
NA TRBJ2-3 NA TRBV29-1 CSFMEGDTQYF TGCAGCTTCATGGAGGGAGATACGCAGTATTTT
NA TRBJ1-2 TRBD1 TRBV6-6 CASSYSPGQDYGYTF TGTGCCAGCAGTTACTCTCCGGGACAGGACTATGGCTACACCTTC
NA TRBJ2-7 TRBD2 TRBV28 CASSVVGGVSYEQYF TGTGCCAGCAGCGTGGTGGGGGGGGTCTCCTACGAGCAGTACTTC
NA TRBJ2-7 TRBD2 TRBV2 CASRELAGMEYEQYF TGTGCCAGCAGAGAACTAGCGGGAATGGAGTACGAGCAGTACTTC
NA TRBJ2-5 NA TRBV7-8 CASSPAAPAGETQYF TGTGCCAGCAGCCCTGCCGCACCGGCGGGGGAGACCCAGTACTTC
NA TRBJ2-1 NA TRBV19 CATTGQGYNEQFF TGTGCCACCACGGGGCAGGGGTACAATGAGCAGTTCTTC
NA TRBJ2-3 TRBD1 TRBV27 CASSLSQGVQYF TGTGCCAGCAGTTTATCGCAGGGGGTTCAGTATTTT
NA TRBJ2-5 NA TRBV11-2 CASFIQGYGETQYF TGTGCCAGCTTTATCCAGGGGTACGGGGAGACCCAGTACTTC
NA TRBJ2-2 NA TRBV5-5 CASSLSPDRTAGELFF TGTGCCAGCAGCTTGTCGCCCGACAGAACTGCCGGGGAGCTGTTTTTT
once TRBJ2-6 NA TRBV5-4 CASSILGQTILGANVLTF TGTGCCAGCAGTATACTGGGACAAACGATACTCGGGGCCAACGTCCTGACTTTC
few TRBJ2-7 TRBD1 TRBV6-5 CASSYSQGKAYEQYF TGTGCCAGCAGTTACTCACAGGGGAAAGCCTACGAGCAGTACTTC
NA TRBJ2-1 TRBD2 TRBV19 CTSSSGLANEQFF TGTACCAGTAGTTCGGGACTAGCCAATGAGCAGTTCTTC
NA TRBJ2-5 NA TRBV9 CASSADRVQETQYF TGTGCCAGCAGCGCGGACAGAGTTCAAGAGACCCAGTACTTC